Below are 27 T cell receptor beta chains sequenced from a single sample in a study of T cell responses to AZD1222 COVID-19 vaccine. The assay was immunoSEQ multiplex PCR, and TCRdb's table has in-frame clones only and misses some. This sample carries 85,000 to 130,000 clones, over 90% of them seen once, and the ten largest clones take approximately 5%. The specimen comprised peripheral blood, sampled on day 0 of AZD1222 vaccination. The origin of the receptors is an adult in good health.

The gene calls are TRBV18 and TRBJ2-1; 12 bases align to TRBD2. Germline V gene lookup returns CDR1 KGHSH and CDR2 LQKENI. J gave up 4 bases and V 6 bases, and 4 bases lay outside the gene matches. CDR3 length: 15 amino acids. The CDR3 DNA follows: TGTGCCAGCTCGTGGACTAGCGGGGATTACAATGAGCAGTTCTTC. This sequence encodes CASSWTSGDYNEQFF.

This clone was picked up one time. The V and J genes are TRBV5-1 and TRBJ2-3, with D tentatively TRBD1 or TRBD2 (5 bases each). V was pared by 3 bases and J by 5 bases, with 16 bases between. This CDR3 is built from 15 residues. Germline V lookup: CDR1 SGHRS, CDR2 YFSETQ. The CDR3 loop is CASSYSGAGVDTQYF. The CDR3 bases are TGCGCCAGCAGCTATTCCGGGGCAGGAGTAGATACGCAGTATTTT.

CDR3 nucleotide sequence: TGTGCCAGCAGCTTAGGTACAGGGGAGATCACTGAAGCTTTCTTT. Residues: CASSLGTGEITEAFF. The genes are TRBV7-8 and TRBJ1-1, with 7 bases fitting TRBD1. This CDR3 comprises 15 residues. Germline V gives CDR1 SGHVS, CDR2 FQNEAQ. V shed 1 base and J 4 bases; nucleotides not matched to a gene: 6.

J is TRBJ2-1 and V is TRBV2; D gene ambiguous. Germline-derived CDR1 and CDR2 are SNHLY and FYNNEI. Deletions cut 3 bases from V and 7 bases from J, with 10 bases between. CDR3 length: 13 residues. The DNA for the CDR3 is TGTGCCAGCAGTGATCTCGGTGCAAATGAGCAGTTCTTC. Protein product: CASSDLGANEQFF.

This chain joins TRBV4-1 and TRBJ1-5; D might be TRBD1 (5 bases). V dropped 1 base and J dropped 4 bases, with 11 bases sitting between them. The germline V gene has CDR1 MGHRA and CDR2 YSYEKL. The length of the CDR3 is 15 residues. CDR3 region: CASSQVGRENQPQHF. CDR3 DNA: TGCGCCAGCAGCCAAGTCGGCAGGGAAAATCAGCCCCAGCATTTT.

The chain links TRBV10-3 to TRBJ2-5; D gene uncertain. CDR1 ENHRY and CDR2 SYGVKD come from the germline V gene. Trimming shortened V by 1 base and J by 2 bases, and 5 bases separated the two germline ends. The CDR3 sequence is 13 residues long. CDR3 in DNA: TGTGCCATCAGTGAGTTGGGACAAGAGACCCAGTACTTC. Translating it yields CAISELGQETQYF.

The chain couples TRBV4-3 to TRBJ2-7; D perhaps matches TRBD2 (5 bases). The CDR3 runs to 16 residues. Germline CDR1 LGHNA, CDR2 YSLEER. V lost 2 bases to trimming and J lost 3 bases, with 17 bases between them. CDR3 protein: CASSQSPSSNHYEQYF. The CDR3 DNA sequence: TGCGCCAGCAGCCAAAGCCCTTCTAGCAACCACTACGAGCAGTACTTC.

The V and J genes are TRBV10-1 and TRBJ2-7; no clear D. The CDR3 covers 12 residues. Trimming removed 9 bases from V and 1 base from J, with 10 bases in between. The germline V gene has CDR1 WNHNN and CDR2 SYGVQD (reference sequence). As DNA, the CDR3 is TGCGCCAGTGCCCCCAGTTCCTACGAGCAGTACTTC. Translation gives CASAPSSYEQYF.

This clone showed up just once. The chain recombines TRBV15 with TRBJ1-2; tentatively, D is TRBD1 (6 bases). Germline V gene lookup returns CDR1 LNHNV and CDR2 YYDKDF (reference sequence). This CDR3 is 16 amino acids long. The V end was cut by 0 bases, the J end by 4 bases, with 15 bases between. CDR3 protein: CATSRDSGAAAYGYTF. The DNA for the CDR3 is TGTGCCACCAGCAGAGATTCAGGGGCGGCAGCCTATGGCTACACCTTC.

This chain links TRBV19 with TRBJ2-5, with unresolved D. This CDR3 contains 14 residues. Trimming took 5 bases from V and 2 from J, leaving 12 bases between them. Germline CDR1 reads LNHDA; CDR2 reads SQIVND (reference sequence). CDR3 loop: CASSGVEKQETQYF. For the CDR3, the DNA is TGTGCCAGTAGTGGGGTGGAGAAACAAGAGACCCAGTACTTC.

The chain employs TRBV4-3 and TRBJ2-1; either TRBD1 or TRBD2 may supply D (5 bases each). Germline V gene lookup returns CDR1 LGHNA and CDR2 YSLEER. Trimming pared 1 base from V and 5 bases from J, leaving 15 bases between. CDR3 size: 16 residues. The CDR3 sequence is CASSQGGKGTDNEQFF. The CDR3 DNA sequence: TGCGCCAGCAGCCAAGGGGGGAAGGGAACCGACAATGAGCAGTTCTTC.

The chain is built from TRBV19 and TRBJ1-4; D gene uncertain. Germline CDR1 LNHDA, CDR2 SQIVND (reference sequence). The CDR3 loop spans 11 amino acids. The V gene lost 8 bases and the J gene lost 5 bases, with 6 bases spanning the gap. Here the CDR3 DNA reads TGTGCCAGTTTCGCGAATGAAAAACTGTTTTTT. It specifies CASFANEKLFF.

A few counts support this clone. This chain uses TRBV4-1 with TRBJ2-2; 9 bases align to TRBD2. With V trimmed by 7 bases and J by 7 bases, 7 bases remained unmatched. CDR1 MGHRA and CDR2 YSYEKL come from the germline V gene. The CDR3 spans 14 residues. CDR3 nucleotide sequence: TGCGCCAGCACGCTAGCGGGGCTGGGCGGGGAGCTGTTTTTT. Amino acids: CASTLAGLGGELFF.

As concerns this clone: At one end, the junction sequence differs from germline, possibly due to a read error. The chain uses TRBV12-5 and TRBJ1-4; D gene ambiguous. Germline loops: CDR1 LGHNT, CDR2 FRNRAP. The CDR3 runs 10 residues. CDR3 coding DNA: TGTGCTAGTGGTCCGGGCCTCGCCAATTTT. Amino acid sequence: CASGPGLANF.

This clone showed up just once. This chain uses TRBV4-1 with TRBJ2-1; D tentatively fits TRBD1 or TRBD2 (5 bases each). The CDR3 totals 13 residues. V was pared by 6 bases and J by 2 bases, with 8 bases between. Germline V gives CDR1 MGHRA, CDR2 YSYEKL. The CDR3 region is CASRGDAYNEQFF. Written as DNA, the CDR3 is TGCGCCAGCAGAGGGGACGCCTACAATGAGCAGTTCTTC.

The rearrangement uses TRBV5-5 and TRBJ2-1, with 7 nucleotides matching TRBD1. Germline assignment: CDR1 SGHKS and CDR2 YYEKEE (reference sequence). The CDR3 length is 15 residues. With 3 bases clipped from V and 4 bases from J, the junction kept 7 bases outside the gene matches. The DNA of the CDR3 is TGTGCCAGCAGCTACCGGGACAGACATTACAATGAGCAGTTCTTC. This gives the protein CASSYRDRHYNEQFF.

The V call is TRBV5-1, the J call TRBJ1-4, with 8 positions matching TRBD1. Per the germline V gene, CDR1 is SGHRS and CDR2 is YFSETQ. V gave up 5 bases and J gave up 7 bases; unmatched junction bases: 10. This CDR3 contains 15 residues. The CDR3 here is CASRSGQGGSEKLFF. In nucleotides, the CDR3 is TGCGCCAGCAGATCAGGACAGGGTGGGAGTGAAAAACTGTTTTTT.

The J gene is TRBJ1-1, the V gene TRBV3-1 (or the pseudogene TRBV3-2), with D maybe TRBD1 (5 bases). CDR1 is LGHDT and CDR2 is YNNKEL in the germline V gene (reference sequence). Trimming removed 3 bases from V and 1 base from J, with 9 bases in between. The CDR3 loop spans 14 amino acids. CDR3 DNA: TGTGCCAGCAGCCATGTTGGGGGGAACACTGAAGCTTTCTTT. It encodes CASSHVGGNTEAFF.

The chain couples TRBV12-3 or TRBV12-4 to TRBJ2-1; 8 bases fit TRBD1. Losses at the gene ends were 1 base for V and 12 bases for J; bases not matched to a gene: 5. The CDR3 has 13 residues. The CDR3 DNA reads TGTGCCAGCAGTTTAGGGGGGACAGGCACGCAGTTCTTC. This codes for CASSLGGTGTQFF.

This rearrangement joins TRBV7-9 to TRBJ2-5; D is uncertain. The CDR3 is made up of 13 amino acids. V was clipped by 2 bases and J by 5 bases, with 9 bases between them. Germline assignment: CDR1 SEHNR and CDR2 FQNEAQ (reference sequence). The CDR3 spells CASSLFGMETQYF. The CDR3 DNA sequence: TGTGCCAGCAGCTTATTCGGAATGGAGACCCAGTACTTC. Variable domain in full (rest from reference TRBV7-9 and TRBJ2-5): DTGVSQNPRHKITKRGQNVTFRCDPISEHNRLYWYRQTLGQGPEFLTYFQNEAQLEKSRLLSDRFSAERPKGSFSTLEIQRTEQGDSAMYLCASSLFGMETQYFGPGTRLLVL.

This rearrangement joins TRBV19 to TRBJ1-2; D gene unclear. The CDR3 spans 11 residues. Germline CDR1 reads LNHDA; CDR2 reads SQIVND (reference sequence). The V end lost 4 bases, the J end lost 2 bases, and 2 bases lay between the germline ends. The CDR3 DNA reads TGTGCCAGTAGTAGAAACTATGGCTACACCTTC. Protein: CASSRNYGYTF.

In this sample, this clone turned up once. An end of the junction does not agree with germline; a read error may underlie this. V and J are TRBV7-7 and TRBJ2-1; 8 bases match TRBD2. This CDR3 is 13 amino acids long. Germline CDR1 reads SSHAT; CDR2 reads FNYEAQ (reference sequence). The CDR3 sequence: CASSRTSLDEQFF. The CDR3 DNA follows: TGTGCTAGCAGCCGGACTAGCTTGGATGAGCAGTTCTTC.

The chain couples TRBV18 to TRBJ1-5; a possible D gene is TRBD1 (5 bases). This CDR3 is built from 15 residues. The V end lost 2 bases, the J end lost 0 bases, and 8 bases lay between the germline ends. The germline V gene encodes CDR1 KGHSH and CDR2 LQKENI. CDR3 nucleotides: TGTGCCAGCTCACCATTGGGGGATAGCAATCAGCCCCAGCATTTT. It yields the protein CASSPLGDSNQPQHF.

V gene TRBV11-3 combines with J gene TRBJ2-1; the D is unclear. The CDR3 extends over 11 amino acids. CDR1 and CDR2 (germline): SGHNT, YENEEA. V lost 5 bases, J lost 10 bases, and 9 bases lay in between. The CDR3 DNA follows: TGTGCCAGCAGCAAACTGGGGGAGCAGTTCTTC. The encoded protein is CASSKLGEQFF.

The V call is TRBV11-2, the J call TRBJ2-1; 7 nucleotides line up with TRBD1. This CDR3 region has 19 residues. CDR1 and CDR2 (germline): SGHAT, FQNNGV. V lost 2 bases and J lost 0; bases outside the gene matches: 13. CDR3 amino acids: CASSLREIGTVSSYNEQFF. The CDR3, as DNA: TGTGCCAGCAGCTTAAGAGAAATCGGGACAGTAAGCTCCTACAATGAGCAGTTCTTC.

CDR3 in DNA: TGTGCCAGCAGCCCTTTGGGGGCGGAACTGCGCCACAATGAGCAGTTCTTC. Translating gives CASSPLGAELRHNEQFF. The chain is built from TRBV14 and TRBJ2-1, with D possibly matching TRBD1 (6 bases). The CDR3 contains 17 residues. Trimming removed 4 bases at V and 5 bases at J, with 21 bases between. CDR1 and CDR2 from the germline V gene are SGHDN and FVKESK. The variable domain in full, completed from reference TRBV14 and TRBJ2-1, reads EAGVTQFPSHSVIEKGQTVTLRCDPISGHDNLYWYRRVMGKEIKFLLHFVKESKQDESGMPNNRFLAERTGGTYSTLKVQPAELEDSGVYFCASSPLGAELRHNEQFFGPGTRLTVL.

The chain has TRBV19 and TRBJ1-1, with a weak D call TRBD1 (5 bases). V lost 5 bases and J lost 5, with 9 bases in between. The CDR3 loop spans 12 amino acids. Per germline, CDR1 LNHDA and CDR2 SQIVND (reference sequence). The chain's CDR3 is CASSRRGTEAFF. The CDR3 DNA sequence: TGTGCCAGTAGTCGGAGGGGTACTGAAGCTTTCTTT. Full variable domain (missing parts from reference TRBV19 and TRBJ1-1): DGGITQSPKYLFRKEGQNVTLSCEQNLNHDAMYWYRQDPGQGLRLIYYSQIVNDFQKGDIAEGYSVSREKKESFPLTVTSAQKNPTAFYLCASSRRGTEAFFGQGTRLTVV.